These 30 T cell receptor beta chains were sequenced from one sample in a study of T-cell reconstitution after alpha-beta-depleted transplantation in children. Preparation of the TCRbeta library used unique molecular identifiers. TCRdb processed the PCR reads anew with MiXCR; each CDR3 protein has one entry. The table records about 580,000 distinct CDR3 sequences, approximately 22% of them present only once. The sequenced sample was PBMCs, mostly from graft donor cells, obtained 360 days after TCRalphabeta/CD19-depleted stem cell transplant. All receptors derive from a boy in the first two years of life who had a stem cell transplant for acute myeloid leukemia, so the T cells may come from the graft donor.

This clonotype was seen only a few times. This chain links TRBV7-9 with TRBJ2-7; TRBD2 matches at 7 bases. This CDR3 region has 15 residues. With 5 bases clipped from V and 6 bases from J, the junction kept 13 bases outside the gene matches. CDR1 and CDR2 (germline): SEHNR, FQNEAQ (reference sequence). This CDR3 is CASSPPGGRGIEQYF. DNA of the CDR3: TGTGCCAGCAGCCCACCCGGGGGGAGAGGGATCGAGCAGTACTTC.

The sample holds a few counts of this clonotype. The chain recombines TRBV7-6 with TRBJ2-3; D is uncertain. The CDR3 has 15 residues. V was trimmed by 2 bases and J by 2 bases, leaving 11 bases between them. CDR1 is SGHVS and CDR2 is FNYEAQ in the germline V gene. The CDR3 is CASSLRLVPTDTQYF. The DNA of the CDR3 is TGTGCCAGCAGCTTACGGCTAGTTCCCACAGATACGCAGTATTTT.

This clonotype was seen a few times. V is TRBV5-1 and J is TRBJ2-7; possible D gene TRBD1, 6 bases. The germline V gene encodes CDR1 SGHRS and CDR2 YFSETQ. V lost 6 bases and J lost 2, with 12 bases in between. The CDR3 sequence is 13 residues long. The CDR3 nucleotides are TGCGCCAGCATGACAGGCGATGCCTACGAGCAGTACTTC. It is translated as CASMTGDAYEQYF.

This clonotype has at least ten counts. The chain couples TRBV7-9 to TRBJ2-7; D is unresolved. The CDR3 spans 13 residues. Germline lookup yields CDR1 SEHNR and CDR2 FQNEAQ (reference sequence). Trimming removed 5 bases from V and 3 bases from J, with 11 bases in between. The CDR3 spells CASSPSRGYEQYF. DNA for the CDR3: TGTGCCAGCAGCCCAAGCCGAGGCTACGAGCAGTACTTC. The full variable domain, completed using reference TRBV7-9 and TRBJ2-7, is DTGVSQNPRHKITKRGQNVTFRCDPISEHNRLYWYRQTLGQGPEFLTYFQNEAQLEKSRLLSDRFSAERPKGSFSTLEIQRTEQGDSAMYLCASSPSRGYEQYFGPGTRLTVT.

This clonotype appeared a few times. V usage is TRBV6-4 and J usage is TRBJ2-6; a possible D gene is TRBD1 (5 bases). V was pared by 3 bases and J by 0 bases, with 12 bases between. The CDR3 contains 17 residues. Germline V CDR1 and CDR2: MRHNA, SNTAGT. CDR3: CASSEGVRASGANVLTF. The DNA for the CDR3 is TGTGCCAGCAGTGAAGGGGTCAGGGCCTCTGGGGCCAACGTCCTGACTTTC.

The V and J genes are TRBV20-1 and TRBJ2-7; D unclear. CDR3 length equals 12 residues. The ends were cut back, 1 base at V and 6 bases at J, with 10 bases in the middle. Germline CDR1 is DFQATT and CDR2 is SNEGSKA (reference sequence). The CDR3 region is CSARVGAVEQYF. For the CDR3, the DNA is TGCAGTGCTAGAGTGGGCGCGGTCGAGCAGTACTTC.

The genes are TRBV20-1 and TRBJ1-1; D uncertain. CDR1 and CDR2 from the germline V gene are DFQATT and SNEGSKA (reference sequence). The CDR3 length is 13 residues. The V end lost 1 base, the J end lost 2 bases, and 8 bases lay between the germline ends. The CDR3 loop is CSARGGRNTEAFF. CDR3 bases: TGCAGTGCTAGAGGAGGGCGCAACACTGAAGCTTTCTTT.

The rearrangement uses TRBV4-3 and TRBJ2-3; TRBD1 might be the D (5 bases). V lost 1 base and J 6 bases, leaving 20 bases between the germline ends. Germline V gives CDR1 LGHNA, CDR2 YSLEER. This CDR3 spans 17 amino acids. The CDR3 loop is CASSQADGRFGADTQYF. Written as DNA, the CDR3 is TGCGCCAGCAGCCAAGCGGATGGTCGTTTTGGGGCCGATACGCAGTATTTT.

Only a few counts were recorded for this clonotype. The chain carries TRBV3-1 and TRBJ2-1, with 8 bases matching TRBD1. CDR1 is LGHDT, CDR2 YNNKEL, per germline (reference sequence). This CDR3 spans 12 amino acids. With 6 bases clipped from V and 13 bases from J, the junction kept 8 bases outside the gene matches. This CDR3 is CASSLGGTGQFF. CDR3 coding DNA: TGTGCCAGCAGTCTCGGCGGGACAGGCCAGTTCTTC.

This clonotype was observed a handful of times. This chain uses TRBV5-1 with TRBJ2-5; 12 bases agree with TRBD2. Germline V gene sequence: CDR1 SGHRS, CDR2 YFSETQ. V was clipped by 2 bases and J by 3 bases; unmatched bases: 17. This CDR3 has 20 amino acids. CDR3 in DNA: TGCGCCAGCAGCTTCCCCCCGGCTAGCGGGGGGGGAGGGGTCGAAGAGACCCAGTACTTC. It is translated as CASSFPPASGGGGVEETQYF. Full variable domain (remainder filled in from reference TRBV5-1 and TRBJ2-5): KAGVTQTPRYLIKTRGQQVTLSCSPISGHRSVSWYQQTPGQGLQFLFEYFSETQRNKGNFPGRFSGRQFSNSRSEMNVSTLELGDSALYLCASSFPPASGGGGVEETQYFGPGTRLLVL.

The CDR3 is CSARRDIREQYF. The CDR3 region has the DNA TGCAGTGCTAGGAGGGATATCAGGGAGCAGTACTTC. The V and J genes are TRBV20-1 and TRBJ2-7, with a weak D call TRBD2 (5 bases). Germline CDR1 DFQATT, CDR2 SNEGSKA (reference sequence). With 3 bases removed from V and 7 bases from J, the gap between germline ends came to 13 bases. This CDR3 contains 12 residues.

This clonotype has just a few counts. In nucleotides, the CDR3 is TGTGCCAGCAGTTGGACAGTGTGGCAGCCCCAGCATTTT. It translates to CASSWTVWQPQHF. The chain joins TRBV27 to TRBJ1-5; tentative D call: TRBD1 (6 bases). Germline values: CDR1 MNHEY, CDR2 SMNVEV (reference sequence). The CDR3 is made up of 13 amino acids. Trimming removed 4 bases from V and 7 bases from J, with 11 bases in between.

The chain combines TRBV21-1 with TRBJ2-7; no check of the table's D call, TRBD1, against the DNA was made. TRBV21-1 is assigned pseudogene status. This CDR3 region has 15 residues. CDR3 region: CASSKVDRAAYEQYV. CDR3 nucleotide sequence: TGTGCCAGCAGCAAAGTGGACAGGGCCGCCTACGAGCAGTACGTC.

The rearrangement uses TRBV5-1 and TRBJ2-5; 7 bases line up with TRBD1. From germline, CDR1 is SGHRS and CDR2 YFSETQ. CDR3 length equals 16 residues. With V trimmed by 4 bases and J by 1 base, 10 bases remained unmatched. The CDR3 DNA reads TGCGCCAGCAGCCTTCACCGGGACAGCATCCAAGAGACCCAGTACTTC. It specifies CASSLHRDSIQETQYF. Filled out from reference TRBV5-1 and TRBJ2-5, the complete variable domain reads KAGVTQTPRYLIKTRGQQVTLSCSPISGHRSVSWYQQTPGQGLQFLFEYFSETQRNKGNFPGRFSGRQFSNSRSEMNVSTLELGDSALYLCASSLHRDSIQETQYFGPGTRLLVL.

This clonotype was seen ten or more times. The V gene is TRBV4-3, the J gene TRBJ2-6; the D is unclear. Trimming left V 0 bases short and J 2 bases short, with 5 bases between. This CDR3 spans 15 amino acids. Germline-derived CDR1 and CDR2 are LGHNA and YSLEER. The CDR3 loop reads CASSQDGTGANVLTF. The DNA for the CDR3 is TGCGCCAGCAGCCAAGACGGTACTGGGGCCAACGTCCTGACTTTC.

This chain connects TRBV7-6 to TRBJ2-3, with D perhaps matching TRBD2 (7 bases). The CDR3 has 16 residues. V was pared by 3 bases and J by 6 bases, with 19 bases between. Germline V lookup: CDR1 SGHVS, CDR2 FNYEAQ. CDR3 amino acids: CASSFKETGGPDTQYF. The CDR3 nucleotides are TGTGCCAGCAGCTTTAAGGAAACGGGGGGCCCCGATACGCAGTATTTT.

The chain uses TRBV29-1 and TRBJ2-1; a possible D gene is TRBD2 (5 bases). This CDR3 region has 17 residues. V was pared by 4 bases and J by 0 bases, with 19 bases between. Germline CDR1 reads SQVTM; CDR2 reads ANQGSEA. CDR3 DNA sequence: TGCAGCGTTGTGATCCCCACGGGAAAGAGCTCCTACAATGAGCAGTTCTTC. The encoded protein is CSVVIPTGKSSYNEQFF.

The V and J genes are TRBV7-2 and TRBJ2-2; D may be TRBD1 (5 bases). Germline V lookup: CDR1 SGHTA, CDR2 FQGNSA. The V gene lost 3 bases and the J gene lost 3 bases, with 14 bases spanning the gap. This CDR3 is 16 amino acids long. CDR3 residues: CASSFQTVLYTGELFF. The CDR3 DNA follows: TGTGCCAGCAGCTTTCAGACAGTCCTATACACCGGGGAGCTGTTTTTT. Looking up the rest from reference TRBV7-2 and TRBJ2-2 gives the full variable domain: GAGVSQSPSNKVTEKGKDVELRCDPISGHTALYWYRQSLGQGLEFLIYFQGNSAPDKSGLPSDRFSAERTGGSVSTLTIQRTQQEDSAVYLCASSFQTVLYTGELFFGEGSRLTVL.

The rearrangement uses TRBV4-3 and TRBJ2-3, with no clear D. This CDR3 is 13 amino acids long. The germline gives CDR1 LGHNA, CDR2 YSLEER. Trimming pared 0 bases from V and 4 bases from J, leaving 5 bases between. The CDR3 DNA reads as TGCGCCAGCAGCCAAGATACCGCAGATACGCAGTATTTT. This sequence encodes CASSQDTADTQYF.

This clonotype was observed a handful of times. This chain links TRBV20-1 with TRBJ2-7, with D perhaps TRBD1 (6 bases). The CDR3 has 13 residues. Per the germline V gene, CDR1 is DFQATT and CDR2 is SNEGSKA (reference sequence). The V gene lost 7 bases and the J gene lost 1 base, with 14 bases spanning the gap. CDR3 amino acids: CSVVRDTSYEQYV. The CDR3 DNA reads TGCAGTGTGGTGAGGGACACTTCCTACGAGCAGTACGTC.

CDR3 DNA: TGTGCCAGCGGGTTTGGAAGTAGCACAGATACGCAGTATTTT. It yields the protein CASGFGSSTDTQYF. The chain carries TRBV4-2 and TRBJ2-3; D call uncertain. Germline V gene lookup returns CDR1 LGHNA and CDR2 YNFKEQ. V was trimmed by 8 bases and J by 0 bases, leaving 12 bases between them. The CDR3 covers 14 residues.

In its sample, this clonotype was seen once. V usage is TRBV7-2 and J usage is TRBJ2-1; 7 bases are a match to TRBD2. The CDR3 totals 12 residues. The V gene's germline CDR1 is SGHTA and CDR2 FQGNSA. In DNA, the CDR3 is TGTTCTAGCGGAGCCTCCTACAATGAGCAGTTCTTC. Translation gives CSSGASYNEQFF. The whole variable domain, remainder taken from reference TRBV7-2 and TRBJ2-1, is GAGVSQSPSNKVTEKGKDVELRCDPISGHTALYWYRQSLGQGLEFLIYFQGNSAPDKSGLPSDRFSAERTGGSVSTLTIQRTQQEDSAVYLCSSGASYNEQFFGPGTRLTVL.

The chain is built from TRBV6-2 or TRBV6-3 and TRBJ2-4; D possibly corresponds to TRBD1 (6 bases). CDR1 MNHEY and CDR2 SVGEGT come from the germline V gene. The CDR3 spans 16 residues. The V and J ends lost 2 bases and 4 bases respectively, with 15 bases between them. The CDR3 loop is CASSYPQTGSKNIQYF. The CDR3 nucleotides are TGTGCCAGCAGTTACCCACAGACAGGCTCAAAAAACATTCAGTACTTC.

This clonotype has ten or more counts. This CDR3 is CSARDGTETYEQYV. The CDR3 DNA reads TGCAGTGCTAGAGATGGTACGGAGACCTACGAGCAGTACGTC. This sequence joins TRBV20-1 and TRBJ2-7; D is undetermined. CDR1 and CDR2 (germline): DFQATT, SNEGSKA (reference sequence). V lost 0 bases and J lost 2, with 11 bases in between. The CDR3 loop spans 14 amino acids.

This clonotype appeared a few times. The genes are TRBV7-2 and TRBJ2-4; 8 nucleotides align to TRBD2. Unmatched junction bases numbered 2, after V lost 2 bases and J lost 8 bases. Germline values: CDR1 SGHTA, CDR2 FQGNSA. The CDR3 spans 13 residues. The chain's CDR3 is CASSLRRGDIQYF. The CDR3 region has the DNA TGTGCCAGCAGCTTAAGGCGGGGGGACATTCAGTACTTC. The full variable domain, with the rest looked up from reference TRBV7-2 and TRBJ2-4, is GAGVSQSPSNKVTEKGKDVELRCDPISGHTALYWYRQSLGQGLEFLIYFQGNSAPDKSGLPSDRFSAERTGGSVSTLTIQRTQQEDSAVYLCASSLRRGDIQYFGAGTRLSVL.

This clonotype was counted only a few times. The chain recombines TRBV20-1 with TRBJ2-5, with 10 bases that match TRBD2. This CDR3 contains 13 residues. Germline V CDR1 and CDR2: DFQATT, SNEGSKA (reference sequence). V trimming: 5 bases; J trimming: 3 bases; junction bases outside the gene matches: 3. The CDR3 DNA sequence: TGCAGTGCTGTCACTAGCGGGGAAGAGACCCAGTACTTC. It translates to CSAVTSGEETQYF.

This clonotype was picked up many times. The rearrangement links TRBV11-2 to TRBJ2-2; D remains ambiguous. CDR3 length: 15 amino acids. Germline V gives CDR1 SGHAT, CDR2 FQNNGV. V lost 1 base to trimming and J lost 3 bases, with 9 bases between them. The CDR3 DNA sequence: TGTGCCAGCAGCTTAGTGGTCCAGGACACCGGGGAGCTGTTTTTT. The encoded protein is CASSLVVQDTGELFF.

The V and J genes are TRBV29-1 and TRBJ1-2, with D possibly matching TRBD1 (5 bases). Looked up from germline, CDR1 is SQVTM and CDR2 is ANQGSEA. This CDR3 has 14 residues. The V and J ends lost 5 bases and 5 bases respectively, with 18 bases between them. The CDR3 protein is CSVFLQGSMYGYTF. The CDR3 DNA is TGCAGCGTTTTTCTGCAGGGCTCTATGTATGGCTACACCTTC. The whole variable domain, remainder taken from reference TRBV29-1 and TRBJ1-2, is SAVISQKPSRDICQRGTSLTIQCQVDSQVTMMFWYRQQPGQSLTLIATANQGSEATYESGFVIDKFPISRPNLTFSTLTVSNMSPEDSSIYLCSVFLQGSMYGYTFGSGTRLTVV.

This clonotype came up many times. The chain links TRBV12-3 or TRBV12-4 to TRBJ1-1; D possibly corresponds to TRBD1 (5 bases). Trimming pared 3 bases from V and 11 bases from J, leaving 16 bases between. This CDR3 has 13 residues. The CDR3 sequence: CASSFGEGTEAFF. The CDR3 bases are TGTGCCAGCAGTTTCGGTGAGGGGACCGAGGCTTTCTTT.

The rearrangement links TRBV4-3 to TRBJ2-7; TRBD1 might be the D (5 bases). This CDR3 spans 15 amino acids. The V gene's germline CDR1 is LGHNA and CDR2 YSLEER. Between the trimmed V and J ends, which lost 4 bases and 3 bases, there was a span of 16 bases. CDR3 nucleotide sequence: TGCGCCAGCAGCCGCAAAGGCAGGGATGGCTACGAGCAGTACTTC. Translated, it gives CASSRKGRDGYEQYF.